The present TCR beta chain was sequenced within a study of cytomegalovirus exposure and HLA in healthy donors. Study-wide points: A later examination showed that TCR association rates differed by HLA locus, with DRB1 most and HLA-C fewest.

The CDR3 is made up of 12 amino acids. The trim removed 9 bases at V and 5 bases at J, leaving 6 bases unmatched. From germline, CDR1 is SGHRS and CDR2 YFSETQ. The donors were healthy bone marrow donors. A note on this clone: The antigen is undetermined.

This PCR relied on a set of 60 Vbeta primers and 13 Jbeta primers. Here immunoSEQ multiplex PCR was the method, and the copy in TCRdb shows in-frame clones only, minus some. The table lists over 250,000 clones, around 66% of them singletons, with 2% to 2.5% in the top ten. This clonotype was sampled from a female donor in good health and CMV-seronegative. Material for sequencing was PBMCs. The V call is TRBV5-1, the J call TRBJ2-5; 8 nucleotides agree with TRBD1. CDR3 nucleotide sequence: TGCGCCACCCGGACAGGGAGGGAGACCCAGTACTTC. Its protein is CATRTGRETQYF.